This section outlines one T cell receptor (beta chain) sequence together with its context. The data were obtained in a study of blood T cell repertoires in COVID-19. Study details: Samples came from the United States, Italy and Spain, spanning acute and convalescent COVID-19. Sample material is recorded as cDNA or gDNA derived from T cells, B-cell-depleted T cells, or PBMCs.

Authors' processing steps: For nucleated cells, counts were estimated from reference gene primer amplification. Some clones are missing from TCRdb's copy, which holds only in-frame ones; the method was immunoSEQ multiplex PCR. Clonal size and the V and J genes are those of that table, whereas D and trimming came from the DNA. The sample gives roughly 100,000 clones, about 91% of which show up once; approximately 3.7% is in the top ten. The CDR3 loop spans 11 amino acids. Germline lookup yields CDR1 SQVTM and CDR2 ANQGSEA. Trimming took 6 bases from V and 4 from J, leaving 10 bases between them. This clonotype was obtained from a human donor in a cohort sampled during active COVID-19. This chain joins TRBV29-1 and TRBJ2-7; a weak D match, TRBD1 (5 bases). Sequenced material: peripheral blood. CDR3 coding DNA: TGCAGCGTCGCGCAGGGATACGAGCAGTACTTC. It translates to CSVAQGYEQYF.